The sequence of this TCR beta chain was determined in a study of siplizumab effects on memory and regulatory T cells. Study-wide results and limits: The apparent diversity of naive T cells exceeded that of memory cells, and naive T cells seemed to make a major contribution to the alloresponse.

Measured with immunoSEQ multiplex PCR; TCRdb has only the in-frame clones, and not every one. In the table there are about 72,000 clones, 75% to 95% of which are singletons. On this clone: The antigen is undetermined.

The CDR3 runs 15 residues. Germline V gene lookup returns CDR1 SGDLS and CDR2 YYNGEE. J lost 1 base, V lost 0 bases, and 0 bases had no gene match. The chain has TRBV9 and TRBJ2-2; 7 positions match TRBD1. The clonotype originates from a human donor in good health. Source material: CD8+ T cells sorted from blood. The CDR3 DNA follows: TGTGCCAGCAGCGTAGGACAGGGGAACACCGGGGAGCTGTTTTTT. This translates into CASSVGQGNTGELFF.